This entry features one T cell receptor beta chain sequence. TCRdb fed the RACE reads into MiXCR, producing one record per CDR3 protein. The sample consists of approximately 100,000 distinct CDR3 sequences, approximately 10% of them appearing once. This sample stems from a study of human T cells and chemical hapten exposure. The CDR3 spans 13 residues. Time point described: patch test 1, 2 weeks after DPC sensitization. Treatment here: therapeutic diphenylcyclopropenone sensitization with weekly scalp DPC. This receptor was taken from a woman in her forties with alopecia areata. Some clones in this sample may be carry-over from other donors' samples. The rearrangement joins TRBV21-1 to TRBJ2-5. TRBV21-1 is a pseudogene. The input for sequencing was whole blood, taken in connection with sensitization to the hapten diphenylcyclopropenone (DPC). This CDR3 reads CASSKVLKETQYF. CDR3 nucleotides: TGTGCCAGCAGCAAAGTTCTGAAAGAGACCCAGTACTTC.